The 30 T cell receptor beta chains below all came from one sample that was sequenced in a study of T cells in Graves' hyperthyroidism and ophthalmopathy. RNA transcripts gave rise to amplified TCR beta CDR3 regions. First-round RT-PCR of the TCR CDR3 relied on the HTBI primer set. TCRdb re-derived calls from the multiplex PCR reads in MiXCR, one entry per CDR3 protein. The table includes more than 500,000 distinct CDR3 sequences, about 16% detected once. Sequenced sample: blood. Receptors originate from a woman younger than 45 with Graves' ophthalmopathy.

The table lists this clonotype with a few counts. A much larger clone differs from this one at a single base, so this may be a read error. The rearrangement uses TRBV3-1 and TRBJ2-1; 14 bases are a match to TRBD2. The CDR3 covers 14 residues. V lost 5 bases and J lost 6; bases outside the gene matches: 0. From germline, CDR1 is LGHDT and CDR2 YNNKEL (reference sequence). The CDR3 DNA reads as TGTGCCAGCAGCGGGACTAGCGGGGGCAATGAGCAGTTCTTC. It codes for CASSGTSGGNEQFF.

In its sample, this clonotype was seen a few times. The chain joins TRBV7-2 to TRBJ2-2, with TRBD2 identical over 11 bases. This CDR3 is 18 amino acids long. CDR1 is SGHTA and CDR2 is FQGNSA in the germline V gene. V trimming: 5 bases; J trimming: 5 bases; junction bases outside the gene matches: 13. The CDR3 sequence is CASSLGVLAGVATGELFF. CDR3 DNA sequence: TGTGCCAGCAGCCTAGGGGTACTAGCGGGAGTGGCTACCGGGGAGCTGTTTTTT.

A single count supports this clonotype. The chain couples TRBV19 to TRBJ2-1, with 9 bases matching TRBD2. With V trimmed by 8 bases and J by 7 bases, 6 bases remained unmatched. The length of the CDR3 is 13 residues. Germline CDR1 is LNHDA and CDR2 is SQIVND (reference sequence). The CDR3 DNA reads as TGTGCCAGTGCTAGCGGGAAGTGGAATGAGCAGTTCTTC. Protein: CASASGKWNEQFF.

The chain combines TRBV9 with TRBJ2-3; D might be TRBD1 (6 bases). The CDR3 totals 16 residues. V was pared by 0 bases and J by 1 base, with 12 bases between. Germline V lookup: CDR1 SGDLS, CDR2 YYNGEE. As DNA, the CDR3 is TGTGCCAGCAGCGTAGAGGGGGACGGCCGCACAGATACGCAGTATTTT. The encoded protein is CASSVEGDGRTDTQYF.

This clonotype was observed once. The V and J genes are TRBV20-1 and TRBJ1-2; D unclear. The V gene lost 6 bases and the J gene lost 3 bases, with 14 bases spanning the gap. CDR1 is DFQATT and CDR2 is SNEGSKA in the germline V gene (reference sequence). CDR3 length equals 13 residues. The CDR3 here is CSAPDLRHYGYTF. The DNA for the CDR3 is TGCAGTGCACCGGACCTCCGGCACTATGGCTACACCTTC.

The J gene is TRBJ2-7, the V gene TRBV20-1, with a tentative D call TRBD2 (6 bases). V gave up 3 bases and J gave up 6 bases, with 9 bases separating them. This CDR3 spans 11 amino acids. Germline CDR1 and CDR2: DFQATT and SNEGSKA (reference sequence). The CDR3 DNA reads TGCAGTGCTAGTCCCGGGGGCGAGCAGTACTTC. Translation gives CSASPGGEQYF.

In this sample, this clonotype turned up many times. V gene TRBV20-1 combines with J gene TRBJ2-1, with a possible D match to TRBD2 (5 bases). Germline V lookup: CDR1 DFQATT, CDR2 SNEGSKA (reference sequence). Trimming cost V 6 bases and J 8 bases, with 11 bases left between them. This CDR3 region has 11 residues. The CDR3 region has the DNA TGCAGTGCCGGGGTGTCCCATGAGCAGTTCTTC. This sequence encodes CSAGVSHEQFF.

This chain links TRBV7-3 with TRBJ1-1; D remains ambiguous. Germline V CDR1 and CDR2: SGHTA, FQGTGA. V shed 4 bases and J shed 5 bases, with 11 bases lying between them. The CDR3 has 13 residues. The CDR3 region has the DNA TGTGCCAGCAGCTCCGCTCCGGGGACTGAAGCTTTCTTT. Its translation: CASSSAPGTEAFF.

The V call is TRBV19, the J call TRBJ2-7, with 7 bases that match TRBD1. CDR1 LNHDA and CDR2 SQIVND come from the germline V gene (reference sequence). The CDR3 runs 18 residues. V trimming: 3 bases; J trimming: 4 bases; junction bases outside the gene matches: 18. CDR3 residues: CASSIEGGFGTAPYEQYF. Written as DNA, the CDR3 is TGTGCCAGTAGTATCGAAGGGGGATTCGGGACAGCACCTTACGAGCAGTACTTC.

As regards this clonotype: A read error may be the cause here, since a much bigger clone is one base away. The V and J genes are TRBV11-2 and TRBJ2-7; TRBD2 aligns across 8 bases. The CDR3 runs to 14 residues. V shed 4 bases, J shed 5 bases, and the junction held 7 bases outside the gene matches. Germline V gene sequence: CDR1 SGHAT, CDR2 FQNNGV. CDR3 amino acids: CASSSLAGTHEQYF. For the CDR3, the DNA is TGTGCCAGCAGCTCCCTAGCGGGTACCCACGAGCAGTACTTC.

J is TRBJ2-3 and V is TRBV10-1; D is perhaps TRBD2 (6 bases). Germline V lookup: CDR1 WNHNN, CDR2 SYGVQD (reference sequence). The CDR3 length is 14 residues. V lost 3 bases to trimming and J lost 5 bases, with 12 bases between them. CDR3 in DNA: TGCGCCAGCAGTGACCGGCGGGGTGAAGATACGCAGTATTTT. Amino acid sequence: CASSDRRGEDTQYF.

This clonotype was observed at least ten times. The chain joins TRBV2 to TRBJ2-1, with 10 bases matching TRBD2. The CDR3 has 15 residues. Losses at the gene ends were 6 bases for V and 7 bases for J; bases not matched to a gene: 9. Germline values: CDR1 SNHLY, CDR2 FYNNEI. Here the CDR3 reads CASRTSGFRGNEQFF. The CDR3 DNA sequence: TGTGCCAGCAGGACTAGCGGGTTTAGAGGTAATGAGCAGTTCTTC.

With respect to this clonotype: A much larger clone lies one base from this, so it may be a read error. CDR3 nucleotides: TGCACCAGCAGCCCGCGGACGGCGAATGAAAAACTGTTTTTT. Amino acids: CTSSPRTANEKLFF. This chain links TRBV5-1 with TRBJ1-4, with D unclear. CDR3 size: 14 residues. The germline gives CDR1 SGHRS, CDR2 YFSETQ.

The chain is built from TRBV29-1 and TRBJ2-5; D is unclear. The CDR3 contains 9 residues. The V end was cut by 7 bases, the J end by 5 bases, with 5 bases between. Germline values: CDR1 SQVTM, CDR2 ANQGSEA. The CDR3 nucleotides are TGCAGCGGGACGGAGACCCAGTACTTC. This sequence encodes CSGTETQYF.

This clonotype came up many times. V and J are TRBV2 and TRBJ2-1; D might be TRBD2 (5 bases). Trimming left V 6 bases short and J 4 bases short, with 16 bases between. The CDR3 totals 15 residues. Germline lookup yields CDR1 SNHLY and CDR2 FYNNEI. This chain's CDR3 is CASRLTREPYNEQFF. In nucleotides, the CDR3 is TGTGCCAGCAGACTTACTAGAGAGCCATACAATGAGCAGTTCTTC.

The table lists this clonotype with many counts. The J gene is TRBJ2-5, the V gene TRBV5-1, with D possibly being TRBD1 (5 bases). CDR3 length equals 14 residues. V lost 4 bases to trimming and J lost 1 base, with 11 bases between them. Germline loops: CDR1 SGHRS, CDR2 YFSETQ. The CDR3 loop is CASSASTVQETQYF. In DNA, the CDR3 is TGCGCCAGCAGCGCGTCGACAGTCCAAGAGACCCAGTACTTC.

In this sample, this clonotype turned up a few times. The rearrangement uses TRBV28 and TRBJ2-3; possible D gene TRBD2, 5 bases. Per germline, CDR1 MDHEN and CDR2 SYDVKM. Trimming left V 4 bases short and J 2 bases short, with 22 bases between. The CDR3 sequence is 18 residues long. In DNA, the CDR3 is TGTGCCAGCAGTTCTTCAATCTCACCCGGGGAGAACACAGATACGCAGTATTTT. Its translation: CASSSSISPGENTDTQYF.

This chain connects TRBV20-1 to TRBJ2-3; 12 nucleotides line up with TRBD2. There are 14 residues in the CDR3. The germline CDR1 and CDR2 sequences are DFQATT and SNEGSKA (reference sequence). The J segment lost 5 bases and the V segment lost 4 bases, leaving 4 bases of the junction unmatched. The DNA of the CDR3 is TGCAGTGCTATAAGGACTAGCGGGATAGATACGCAGTATTTT. It yields the protein CSAIRTSGIDTQYF.

The rearrangement joins TRBV27 to TRBJ2-7; TRBD2 might be the D (5 bases). V was trimmed by 6 bases and J by 2 bases, leaving 14 bases between them. From germline, CDR1 is MNHEY and CDR2 SMNVEV (reference sequence). CDR3 length: 14 amino acids. Written as DNA, the CDR3 is TGTGCCAGCAGCCAAATAGCGAGACCCTACGAGCAGTACTTC. Residues: CASSQIARPYEQYF.

In its sample, this clonotype was seen many times. The gene calls are TRBV13 and TRBJ1-2, with 11 bases that match TRBD1. V shed 0 bases, J shed 8 bases, and the junction held 8 bases outside the gene matches. This CDR3 region has 16 residues. CDR1 and CDR2 from the germline V gene are PRHDT and FYEKMQ (reference sequence). CDR3 residues: CASSLGGTGGVDGYTF. The CDR3 nucleotides are TGTGCCAGCAGCTTAGGAGGGACAGGGGGAGTTGACGGCTACACCTTC.

This clonotype appeared many times. In nucleotides, the CDR3 is TGCAGTGCTCGAGCGACTTTCAATCAGCCCCAGCATTTT. Translating gives CSARATFNQPQHF. The chain couples TRBV20-1 to TRBJ1-5, with D unresolved. Trimming cost V 5 bases and J 3 bases, with 11 bases left between them. The CDR3 contains 13 residues. Per germline, CDR1 DFQATT and CDR2 SNEGSKA (reference sequence).

This clonotype was detected ten times or more. The genes are TRBV28 and TRBJ2-7, with 7 positions matching TRBD1. This CDR3 contains 16 residues. Germline CDR1 MDHEN, CDR2 SYDVKM. V lost 5 bases, J lost 0 bases, and 10 bases stayed unmatched. The CDR3 DNA sequence: TGTGCCAGCAGTGGGGACAGCCGTTTTAGCTCCTACGAGCAGTACTTC. Amino acids: CASSGDSRFSSYEQYF.

This clonotype was observed at least ten times. The gene calls are TRBV2 and TRBJ1-1; D remains unclear. The germline V and J ends were trimmed by 6 bases and 2 bases, with 10 bases remaining between them. Germline V gene data show CDR1 as SNHLY and CDR2 as FYNNEI. The CDR3 contains 13 residues. CDR3 residues: CASREQENTEAFF. CDR3 sequence (DNA): TGTGCCAGCAGAGAGCAGGAAAACACTGAAGCTTTCTTT.

This clonotype was picked up many times. The chain links TRBV20-1 to TRBJ2-7; maybe TRBD2 (6 bases). Deletions cut 3 bases from V and 2 bases from J, with 14 bases between. From germline, CDR1 is DFQATT and CDR2 SNEGSKA (reference sequence). CDR3 length: 14 residues. CDR3 amino acids: CSARRGGFTYEQYF. CDR3 sequence (DNA): TGCAGTGCTAGGAGAGGAGGGTTCACCTACGAGCAGTACTTC.

In this sample, this clonotype turned up many times. The gene calls are TRBV5-4 and TRBJ2-7; D remains ambiguous. The ends were cut back, 1 base at V and 6 bases at J, with 5 bases in the middle. The CDR3 is made up of 11 amino acids. Germline V gives CDR1 SGHNT, CDR2 YYREEE (reference sequence). The CDR3 reads CASSLFGEQYF. CDR3 DNA: TGTGCCAGCAGCTTGTTTGGCGAGCAGTACTTC.

This clonotype showed up many times. The chain recombines TRBV6-2 or TRBV6-3 with TRBJ2-7, with 9 bases aligning to TRBD1. Losses at the gene ends were 6 bases for V and 3 bases for J; bases not matched to a gene: 12. The CDR3 has 16 amino acids. Germline-derived CDR1 and CDR2 are MNHEY and SVGEGT. This CDR3 is CASSAYVGTGHYEQYF. The CDR3 DNA reads as TGTGCCAGCAGCGCCTATGTGGGGACAGGGCACTACGAGCAGTACTTC.

The chain links TRBV6-1 to TRBJ2-1; 11 bases agree with TRBD2. Trimming at V came to 6 bases and at J to 4 bases, leaving 2 bases not matched to a gene. This CDR3 has 14 residues. Germline loops: CDR1 MNHNS, CDR2 SASEGT. The CDR3 DNA follows: TGTGCCAGCAGGACTAGCGGGGCTTACAATGAGCAGTTCTTC. It encodes CASRTSGAYNEQFF.

The sample holds many counts of this clonotype. The V call is TRBV7-2, the J call TRBJ2-1; D unresolved. The CDR3 extends over 13 amino acids. Germline V gene sequence: CDR1 SGHTA, CDR2 FQGNSA. Trimming left V 3 bases short and J 5 bases short, with 8 bases between. The CDR3 DNA reads TGTGCCAGCAGCTTGAAGAGGAACAATGAGCAGTTCTTC. This encodes CASSLKRNNEQFF. The variable domain in full, completed from reference TRBV7-2 and TRBJ2-1, reads GAGVSQSPSNKVTEKGKDVELRCDPISGHTALYWYRQSLGQGLEFLIYFQGNSAPDKSGLPSDRFSAERTGGSVSTLTIQRTQQEDSAVYLCASSLKRNNEQFFGPGTRLTVL.

This clonotype was counted at least ten times. The chain joins TRBV7-3 to TRBJ2-5; D perhaps matches TRBD2 (6 bases). Deletions cut 5 bases from V and 4 bases from J, with 17 bases between. Germline values: CDR1 SGHTA, CDR2 FQGTGA. The CDR3 consists of 15 residues. CDR3 in DNA: TGTGCCAGCAGCCCTTCGACTAGTTCTGGAGAGACCCAGTACTTC. Encoded protein: CASSPSTSSGETQYF.

The chain joins TRBV6-2 or TRBV6-3 to TRBJ2-7, with D tentatively TRBD1 (5 bases). This CDR3 is 15 amino acids long. The germline gives CDR1 MNHEY, CDR2 SVGEGT. V lost 3 bases to trimming and J lost 4 bases, with 16 bases between them. The CDR3 loop reads CASSYLATDQYEQYF. The CDR3 bases are TGTGCCAGCAGTTATCTCGCGACAGACCAATACGAGCAGTACTTC.